This T cell receptor (beta chain) was obtained from a study of OX40 agonist ivuxolimab in advanced cancers. Broadly, across the study: Ivuxolimab was an agonistic, fully human IgG2 monoclonal antibody directed against OX40 (CD134), a costimulatory receptor. The point of sequencing TCRbeta in the periphery was to test whether ivuxolimab changed TCR sequence diversity and drove clonal T-cell expansion. Patients were allowed to have had prior anti-PD-1, anti-PD-L1 or anti-CTLA-4 therapy, and approximately 40% of the dose-escalation patients had been treated with checkpoint inhibitors. Partial responses occurred in three dose-escalation patients, of whom one had hepatocellular carcinoma and two had cutaneous melanoma. Among the 52 dose-escalation patients, about 19 had hepatocellular carcinoma, around 15 melanoma, 9 renal cell carcinoma and 9 head and neck cancer. A male proportion of 82.7% and a mean age of 60 years, ranging from 23 to 79, were recorded for the dose-escalation cohort. Intravenous ivuxolimab was administered to patients every 2 weeks at six dose levels: 0.01, 0.1, 0.3, 1.5, 3 and 10 mg/kg. The paper describes the monotherapy dose-escalation part (N ≈ 50 patients) of the phase I trial of ivuxolimab. The full study reports these points: In the 0.1-3.0 mg/kg groups, partial responders had among the lowest normalized peripheral clonal expansion, particularly in CD8+ T cells. On average, CD8+ T cells showed more expanded clones than CD4+ T cells after ivuxolimab. At doses from 0.1 to 3.0 mg/kg, clonal expansion was seen in both CD4+ and CD8+ blood T cells between baseline and week 6. Low levels of normalized T-cell clonal expansion were also seen in some patients who did not respond. The antigen specificity of the peripheral T cells that underwent clonal expansion was not determined.

Taken from cysteine to phenylalanine, the CDR3 has 14 residues. Only CDR3 DNA remains: 42 bases, in frame from the first base. Germline trimming amounts to 5 bases on V and 4 bases on J, with 7 as the count of junction bases outside the gene matches. CDR1 and CDR2 (LGHNT, FRNRAP) derive from the germline V gene. Genomic DNA was isolated from the sorted cells so that the TCRbeta CDR3 region could be sequenced. The immunoSEQ Assay was used for sequencing of TCRbeta CDR3 regions. This is the immuneACCESS table as TCRdb keeps it, with only in-frame sequences that have V and J called. A part of the clones is gone; compared with another copy, unresolved V genes explain less than half, and the rest is unexplained. This sample comprises some 40,000 clones, around 88% of them detected only once. Of the sample, over 0.55% is held by the ten largest clones. A note on this clone: Its antigen remains undetermined. Base-call qualities are not available, and no considerably larger clone is one nucleotide away.

The trial excluded patients who had a history of autoimmune disease or who were on systemic immunosuppression. Peripheral blood for TCR sequencing was collected from all dose cohorts at baseline, on cycle 4 day 1, and on cycle 7 day 1. The samples were drawn from a first-in-human, open-label, multicenter phase I dose-escalation trial of ivuxolimab. Adults with locally advanced or metastatic melanoma, renal cell, hepatocellular, or head and neck squamous cell carcinoma were enrolled in the trial. Before TCR sequencing, CD4+ T cells and CD8+ T cells from peripheral blood were sorted into separate populations.

The material was CD4+ or CD8+ T cells sorted from blood, obtained in a trial of the OX40 agonist ivuxolimab. The V and J segments used are TRBV12-5 and TRBJ1-2, and 7 junctional nucleotides match TRBD1. This receptor was obtained from an adult with an advanced solid tumor such as melanoma, head and neck, liver or kidney cancer. The DNA sequence reads TGTGCTAGTGGTAGGGCAGGGACAGCCTATGGCTACACCTTC. This codes for CASGRAGTAYGYTF.